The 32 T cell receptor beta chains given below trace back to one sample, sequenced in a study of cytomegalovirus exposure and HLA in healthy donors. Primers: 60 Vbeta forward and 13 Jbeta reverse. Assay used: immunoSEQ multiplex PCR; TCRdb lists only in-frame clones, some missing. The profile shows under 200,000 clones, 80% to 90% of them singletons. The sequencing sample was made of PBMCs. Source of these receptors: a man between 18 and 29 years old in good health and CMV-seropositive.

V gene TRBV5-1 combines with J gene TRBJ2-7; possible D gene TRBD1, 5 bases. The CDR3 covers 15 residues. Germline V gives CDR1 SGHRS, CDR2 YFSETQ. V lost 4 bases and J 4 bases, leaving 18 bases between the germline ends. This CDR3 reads CASSVLQAGGYEQYF. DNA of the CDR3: TGCGCCAGCAGCGTGCTACAGGCCGGCGGTTACGAGCAGTACTTC. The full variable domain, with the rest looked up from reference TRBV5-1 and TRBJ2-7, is KAGVTQTPRYLIKTRGQQVTLSCSPISGHRSVSWYQQTPGQGLQFLFEYFSETQRNKGNFPGRFSGRQFSNSRSEMNVSTLELGDSALYLCASSVLQAGGYEQYFGPGTRLTVT.

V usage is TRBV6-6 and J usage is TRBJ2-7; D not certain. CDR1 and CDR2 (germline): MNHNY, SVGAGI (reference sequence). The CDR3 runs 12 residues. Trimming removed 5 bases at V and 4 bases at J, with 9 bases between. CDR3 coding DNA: TGTGCCAGCAGTCGTGACTCTTACGAGCAGTACTTC. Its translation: CASSRDSYEQYF.

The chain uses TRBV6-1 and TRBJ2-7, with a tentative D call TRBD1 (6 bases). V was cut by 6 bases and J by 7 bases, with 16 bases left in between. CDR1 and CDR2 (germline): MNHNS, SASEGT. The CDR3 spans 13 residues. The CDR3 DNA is TGTGCCAGCAGGGATACAGGGACAAATGAGCAGTACTTC. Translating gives CASRDTGTNEQYF.

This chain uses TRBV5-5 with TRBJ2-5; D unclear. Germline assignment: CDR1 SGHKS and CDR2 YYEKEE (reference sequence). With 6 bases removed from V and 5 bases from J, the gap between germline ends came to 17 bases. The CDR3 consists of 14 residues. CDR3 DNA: TGTGCCAGCACACTGGAAGGCGGCACGGAGACCCAGTACTTC. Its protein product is CASTLEGGTETQYF.

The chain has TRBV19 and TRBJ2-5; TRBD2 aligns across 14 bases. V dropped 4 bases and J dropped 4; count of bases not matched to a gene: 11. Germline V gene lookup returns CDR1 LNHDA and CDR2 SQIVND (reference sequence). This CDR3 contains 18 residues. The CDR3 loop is CASSNAGLAGGPLETQYF. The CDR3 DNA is TGTGCCAGTAGTAATGCCGGACTAGCGGGGGGCCCTTTAGAGACCCAGTACTTC.

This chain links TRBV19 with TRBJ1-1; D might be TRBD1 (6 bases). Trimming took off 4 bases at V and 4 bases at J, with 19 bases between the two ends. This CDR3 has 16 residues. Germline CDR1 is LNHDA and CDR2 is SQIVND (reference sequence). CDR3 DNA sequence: TGTGCCAGTAGTAGGTGGGGCGGGGGGCGAGTCACTGAAGCTTTCTTT. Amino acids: CASSRWGGGRVTEAFF.

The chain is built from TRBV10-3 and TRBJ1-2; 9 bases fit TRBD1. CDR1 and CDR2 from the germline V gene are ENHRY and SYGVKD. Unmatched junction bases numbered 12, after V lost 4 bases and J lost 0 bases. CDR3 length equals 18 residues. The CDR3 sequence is CAISGKQGAFPTNYGYTF. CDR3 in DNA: TGTGCCATCAGTGGAAAACAGGGGGCTTTTCCGACTAACTATGGCTACACCTTC.

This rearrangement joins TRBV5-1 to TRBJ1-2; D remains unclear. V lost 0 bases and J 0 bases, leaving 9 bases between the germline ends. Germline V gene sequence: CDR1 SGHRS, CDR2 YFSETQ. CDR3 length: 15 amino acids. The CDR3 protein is CASSLDLGANYGYTF. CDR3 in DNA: TGCGCCAGCAGCTTGGATCTGGGAGCTAACTATGGCTACACCTTC.

CDR3 in DNA: TGTGCCACCAGCAGAGAAGGGACAGCGGGTTATAATTCACCCCTCCACTTT. Its translation: CATSREGTAGYNSPLHF. The chain employs TRBV15 and TRBJ1-6, with 7 bases matching TRBD1. Trimming took 0 bases from V and 4 from J; bases not matched to a gene: 6. CDR1 and CDR2 from the germline V gene are LNHNV and YYDKDF (reference sequence). The CDR3 spans 17 residues.

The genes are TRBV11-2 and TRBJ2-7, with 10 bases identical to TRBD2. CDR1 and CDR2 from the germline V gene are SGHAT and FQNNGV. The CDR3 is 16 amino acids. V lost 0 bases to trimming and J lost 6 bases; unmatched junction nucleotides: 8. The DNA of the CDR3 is TGTGCCAGCAGCTTAGATCACACCAGCGGGGGGGCCGAGCAGTACTTC. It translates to CASSLDHTSGGAEQYF.

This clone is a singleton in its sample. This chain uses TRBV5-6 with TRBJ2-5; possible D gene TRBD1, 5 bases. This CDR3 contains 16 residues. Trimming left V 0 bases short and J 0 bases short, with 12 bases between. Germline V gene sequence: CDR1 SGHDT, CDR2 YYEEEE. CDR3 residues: CASSLAAKGYQETQYF. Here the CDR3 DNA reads TGTGCCAGCAGCTTGGCGGCCAAGGGGTACCAAGAGACCCAGTACTTC.

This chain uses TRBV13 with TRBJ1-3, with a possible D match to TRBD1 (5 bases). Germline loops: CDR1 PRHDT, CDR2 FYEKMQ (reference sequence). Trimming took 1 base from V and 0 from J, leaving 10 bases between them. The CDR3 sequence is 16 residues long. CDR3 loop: CASSLVRQRSGNTIYF. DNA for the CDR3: TGTGCCAGCAGCTTAGTCCGACAGCGCTCTGGAAACACCATATATTTT.

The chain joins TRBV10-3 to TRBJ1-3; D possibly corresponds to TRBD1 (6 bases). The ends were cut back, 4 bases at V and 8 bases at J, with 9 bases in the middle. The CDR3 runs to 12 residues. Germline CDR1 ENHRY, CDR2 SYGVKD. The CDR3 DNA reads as TGTGCCATCAGTGCAGGGGTACACACCATATATTTT. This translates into CAISAGVHTIYF.

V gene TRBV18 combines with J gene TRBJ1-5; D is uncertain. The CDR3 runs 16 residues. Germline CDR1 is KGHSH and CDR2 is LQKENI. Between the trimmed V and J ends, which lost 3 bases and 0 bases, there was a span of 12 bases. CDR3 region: CASSPIGLFSNQPQHF. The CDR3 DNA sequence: TGTGCCAGCTCACCTATTGGACTCTTTAGCAATCAGCCCCAGCATTTT.

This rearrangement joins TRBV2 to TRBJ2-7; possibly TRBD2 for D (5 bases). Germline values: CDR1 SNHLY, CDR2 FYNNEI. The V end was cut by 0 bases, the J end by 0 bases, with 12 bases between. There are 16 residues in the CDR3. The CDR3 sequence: CASSEARVSNSYEQYF. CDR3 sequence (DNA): TGTGCCAGCAGTGAAGCGCGGGTGTCCAACTCCTACGAGCAGTACTTC.

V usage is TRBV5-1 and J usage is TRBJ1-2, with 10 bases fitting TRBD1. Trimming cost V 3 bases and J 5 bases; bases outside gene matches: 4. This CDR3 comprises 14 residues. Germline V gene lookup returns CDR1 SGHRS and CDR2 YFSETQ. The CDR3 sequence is CASSSGTGDYGYTF. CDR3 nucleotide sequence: TGCGCCAGCAGCTCGGGGACAGGGGATTATGGCTACACCTTC.

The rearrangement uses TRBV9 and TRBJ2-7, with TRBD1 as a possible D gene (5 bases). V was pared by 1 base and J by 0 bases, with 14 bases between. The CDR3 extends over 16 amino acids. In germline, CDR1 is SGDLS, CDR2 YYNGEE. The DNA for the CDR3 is TGTGCCAGCAGCGTATCTGGGGCTTCCAGCTCCTACGAGCAGTACTTC. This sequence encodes CASSVSGASSSYEQYF.

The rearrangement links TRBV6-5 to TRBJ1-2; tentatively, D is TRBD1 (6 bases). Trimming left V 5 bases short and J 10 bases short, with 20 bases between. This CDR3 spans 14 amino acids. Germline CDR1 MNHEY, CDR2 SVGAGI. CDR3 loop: CASSTFRGTPDYTF. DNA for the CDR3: TGTGCCAGCAGTACCTTTCGTGGGACACCCGACTACACCTTC.

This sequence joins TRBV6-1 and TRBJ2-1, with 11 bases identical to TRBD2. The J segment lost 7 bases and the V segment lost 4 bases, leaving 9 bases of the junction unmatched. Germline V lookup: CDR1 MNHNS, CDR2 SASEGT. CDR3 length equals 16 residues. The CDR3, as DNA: TGTGCCAGCAGTGCACTCCTAGCGGGGGGACAGAATGAGCAGTTCTTC. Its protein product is CASSALLAGGQNEQFF.

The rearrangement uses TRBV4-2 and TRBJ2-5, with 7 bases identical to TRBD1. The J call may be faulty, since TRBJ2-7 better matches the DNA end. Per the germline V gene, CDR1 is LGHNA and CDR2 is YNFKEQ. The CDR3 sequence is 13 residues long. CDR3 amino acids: CASSQSGTVEQYF. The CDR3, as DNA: TGTGCCAGCAGCCAATCCGGGACAGTCGAGCAGTACTTC.

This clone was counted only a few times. The CDR3 nucleotides read TGCAGCGTTGACTCAGGGACAGGGAACACTGAAGCTTTCTTT. This encodes CSVDSGTGNTEAFF. The chain carries TRBV29-1 and TRBJ1-1, with 8 bases lining up with TRBD1. Germline V CDR1 and CDR2: SQVTM, ANQGSEA. This CDR3 comprises 14 residues. The trim removed 3 bases at V and 1 base at J, leaving 4 bases unmatched.

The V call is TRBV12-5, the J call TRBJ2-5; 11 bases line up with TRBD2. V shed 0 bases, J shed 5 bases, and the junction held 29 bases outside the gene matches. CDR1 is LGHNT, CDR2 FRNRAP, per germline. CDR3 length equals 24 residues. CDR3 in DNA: TGTGCTAGTGGTTTGGTACCTAGCGGGGGGATACTACCTAGGGGTAAACTCCCCCTGGAGACCCAGTACTTC. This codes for CASGLVPSGGILPRGKLPLETQYF.

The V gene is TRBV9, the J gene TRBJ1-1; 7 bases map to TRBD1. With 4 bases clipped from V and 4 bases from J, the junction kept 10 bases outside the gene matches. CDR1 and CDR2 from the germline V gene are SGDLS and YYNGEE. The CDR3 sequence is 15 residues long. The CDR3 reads CASSFTGERGTEAFF. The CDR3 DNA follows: TGTGCCAGCAGCTTCACAGGGGAAAGGGGCACTGAAGCTTTCTTT.

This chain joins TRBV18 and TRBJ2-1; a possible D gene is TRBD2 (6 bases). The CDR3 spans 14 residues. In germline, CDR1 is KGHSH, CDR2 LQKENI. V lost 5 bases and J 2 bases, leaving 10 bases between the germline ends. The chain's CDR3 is CASSTSRTYNEQFF. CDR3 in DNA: TGTGCCAGCTCAACTAGCCGAACCTACAATGAGCAGTTCTTC.

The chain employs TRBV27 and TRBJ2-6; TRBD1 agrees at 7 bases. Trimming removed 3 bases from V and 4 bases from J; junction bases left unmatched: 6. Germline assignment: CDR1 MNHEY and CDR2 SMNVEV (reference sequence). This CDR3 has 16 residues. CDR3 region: CASSFGTGVGANVLTF. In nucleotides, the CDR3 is TGTGCCAGCAGTTTCGGCACAGGGGTCGGGGCCAACGTCCTGACTTTC.

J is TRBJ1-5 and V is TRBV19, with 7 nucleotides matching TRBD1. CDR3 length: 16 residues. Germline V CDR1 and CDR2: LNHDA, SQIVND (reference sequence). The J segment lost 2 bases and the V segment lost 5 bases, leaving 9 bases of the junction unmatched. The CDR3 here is CASSPNDREGNQPQHF. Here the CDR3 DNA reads TGTGCCAGTAGTCCTAACGACAGGGAGGGCAATCAGCCCCAGCATTTT.

The CDR3, as DNA: TGTGCCTGGAGTCCCTGGGACAGAGGAGGTTACGGAAACACCATATATTTT. Translated, it gives CAWSPWDRGGYGNTIYF. The V and J genes are TRBV30 and TRBJ1-3, with 7 nucleotides matching TRBD1. The CDR3 has 17 amino acids. V was pared by 2 bases and J by 4 bases, with 14 bases of the junction left unmatched. The germline gives CDR1 GTSNPN, CDR2 SVGIG (reference sequence).

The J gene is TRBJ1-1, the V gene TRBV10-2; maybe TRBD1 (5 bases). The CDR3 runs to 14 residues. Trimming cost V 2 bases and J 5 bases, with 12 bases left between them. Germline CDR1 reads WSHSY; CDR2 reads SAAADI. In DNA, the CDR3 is TGCGCCAGCAGTGAGGCCAGGGCTCGTACTGAAGCTTTCTTT. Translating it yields CASSEARARTEAFF.

For the CDR3, the DNA is TGTGCCAGCAGCTTAGTAGGCGGAGGACAGGGGGCAAGTGAGCAGTTCTTC. Translating it yields CASSLVGGGQGASEQFF. J is TRBJ2-1 and V is TRBV7-2; 11 nucleotides line up with TRBD1. The CDR3 extends over 17 amino acids. With V trimmed by 1 base and J by 9 bases, 11 bases remained unmatched. CDR1 is SGHTA, CDR2 FQGNSA, per germline.

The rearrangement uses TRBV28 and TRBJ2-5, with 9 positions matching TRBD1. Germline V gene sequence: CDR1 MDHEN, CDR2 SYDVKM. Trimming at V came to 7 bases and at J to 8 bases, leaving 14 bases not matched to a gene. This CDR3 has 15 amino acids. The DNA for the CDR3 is TGTGCCAGCAATCCGCCGGGACAGGGAGTAGGAACCCAGTACTTC. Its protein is CASNPPGQGVGTQYF.

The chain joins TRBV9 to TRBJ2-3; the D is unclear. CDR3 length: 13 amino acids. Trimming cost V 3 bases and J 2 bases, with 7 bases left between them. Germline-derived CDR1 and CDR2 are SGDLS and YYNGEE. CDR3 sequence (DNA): TGTGCCAGCAGCGATAAATCCACAGATACGCAGTATTTT. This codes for CASSDKSTDTQYF.

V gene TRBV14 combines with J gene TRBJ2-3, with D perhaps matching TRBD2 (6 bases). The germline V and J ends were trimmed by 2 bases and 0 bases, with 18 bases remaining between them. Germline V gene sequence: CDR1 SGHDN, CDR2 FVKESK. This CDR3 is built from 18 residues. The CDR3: CASSQRPKTSASTDTQYF. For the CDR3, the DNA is TGTGCCAGCAGCCAAAGGCCGAAGACTAGTGCTAGCACAGATACGCAGTATTTT. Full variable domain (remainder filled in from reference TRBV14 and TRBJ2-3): EAGVTQFPSHSVIEKGQTVTLRCDPISGHDNLYWYRRVMGKEIKFLLHFVKESKQDESGMPNNRFLAERTGGTYSTLKVQPAELEDSGVYFCASSQRPKTSASTDTQYFGPGTRLTVL.